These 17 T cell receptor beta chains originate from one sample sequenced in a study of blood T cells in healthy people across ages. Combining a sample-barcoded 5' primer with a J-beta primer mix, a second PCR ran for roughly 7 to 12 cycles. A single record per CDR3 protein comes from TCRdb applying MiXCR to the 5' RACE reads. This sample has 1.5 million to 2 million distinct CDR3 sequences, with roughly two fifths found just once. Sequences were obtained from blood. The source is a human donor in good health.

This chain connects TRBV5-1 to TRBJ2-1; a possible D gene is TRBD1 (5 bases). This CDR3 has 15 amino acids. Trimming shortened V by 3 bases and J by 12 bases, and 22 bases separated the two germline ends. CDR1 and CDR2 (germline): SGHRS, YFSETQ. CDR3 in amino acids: CASSSTTIDSLGQFF. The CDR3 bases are TGCGCCAGCAGCTCAACCACTATAGACAGCCTAGGGCAGTTCTTC.

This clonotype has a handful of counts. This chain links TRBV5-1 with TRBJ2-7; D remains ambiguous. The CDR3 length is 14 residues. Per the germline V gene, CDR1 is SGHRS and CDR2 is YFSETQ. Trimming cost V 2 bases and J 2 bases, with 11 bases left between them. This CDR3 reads CASSLELFPYEQYF. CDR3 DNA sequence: TGCGCCAGCAGCTTAGAACTCTTCCCCTACGAGCAGTACTTC.

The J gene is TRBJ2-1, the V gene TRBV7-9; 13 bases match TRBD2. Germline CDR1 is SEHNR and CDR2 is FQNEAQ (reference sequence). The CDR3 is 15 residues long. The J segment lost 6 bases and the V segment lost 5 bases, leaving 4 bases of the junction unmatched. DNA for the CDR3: TGTGCCAGCAGCCCGACTAGCGGGGGGCCCAATGAGCAGTTCTTC. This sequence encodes CASSPTSGGPNEQFF. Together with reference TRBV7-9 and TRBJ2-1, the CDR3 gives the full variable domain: DTGVSQNPRHKITKRGQNVTFRCDPISEHNRLYWYRQTLGQGPEFLTYFQNEAQLEKSRLLSDRFSAERPKGSFSTLEIQRTEQGDSAMYLCASSPTSGGPNEQFFGPGTRLTVL.

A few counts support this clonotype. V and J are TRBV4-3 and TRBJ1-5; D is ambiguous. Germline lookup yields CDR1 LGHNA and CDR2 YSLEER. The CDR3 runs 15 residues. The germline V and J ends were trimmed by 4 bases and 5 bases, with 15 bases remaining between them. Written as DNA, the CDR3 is TGCGCCAGCAGCCCATCTCTAGTGCTGTATCAGCCCCAGCATTTT. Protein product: CASSPSLVLYQPQHF.

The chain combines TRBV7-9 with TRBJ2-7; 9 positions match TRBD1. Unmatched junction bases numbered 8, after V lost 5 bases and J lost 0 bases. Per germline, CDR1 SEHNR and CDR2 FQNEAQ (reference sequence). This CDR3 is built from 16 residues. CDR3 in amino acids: CASSTHDRGSSYEQYF. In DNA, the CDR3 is TGTGCCAGCAGCACTCACGACAGGGGGTCCTCCTACGAGCAGTACTTC.

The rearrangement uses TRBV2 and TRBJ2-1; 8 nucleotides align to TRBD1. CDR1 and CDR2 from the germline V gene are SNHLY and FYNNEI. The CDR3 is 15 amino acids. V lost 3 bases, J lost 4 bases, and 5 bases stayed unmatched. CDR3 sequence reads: CASSERTGRYNEQFF. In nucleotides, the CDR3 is TGTGCCAGCAGTGAGAGGACAGGGCGTTACAATGAGCAGTTCTTC.

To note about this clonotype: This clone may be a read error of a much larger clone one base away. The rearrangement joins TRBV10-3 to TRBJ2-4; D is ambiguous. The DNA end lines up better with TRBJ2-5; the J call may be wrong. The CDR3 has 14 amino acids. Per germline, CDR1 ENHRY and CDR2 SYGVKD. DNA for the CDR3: TGTGCCATCAGTAAGTCCGTCAGACAAGAGACCCAGTACTTC. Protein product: CAISKSVRQETQYF.

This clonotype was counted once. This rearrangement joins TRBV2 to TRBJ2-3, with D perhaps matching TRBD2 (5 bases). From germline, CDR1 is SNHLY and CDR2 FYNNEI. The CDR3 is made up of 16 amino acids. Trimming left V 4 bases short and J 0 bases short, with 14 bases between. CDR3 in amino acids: CASSVWRVTSTDTQYF. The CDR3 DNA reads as TGTGCCAGCAGTGTTTGGCGGGTAACTAGCACAGATACGCAGTATTTT.

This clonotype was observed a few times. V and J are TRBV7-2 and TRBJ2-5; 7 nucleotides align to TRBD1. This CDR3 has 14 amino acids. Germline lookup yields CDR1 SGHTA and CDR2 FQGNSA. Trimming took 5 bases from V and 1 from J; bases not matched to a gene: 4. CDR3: CASSVNRGQETQYF. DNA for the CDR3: TGTGCCAGCAGCGTAAACAGGGGCCAAGAGACCCAGTACTTC.

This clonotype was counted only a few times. The CDR3: CSVEEKGASYGYTF. The DNA for the CDR3 is TGCAGCGTTGAAGAAAAGGGGGCAAGCTATGGCTACACCTTC. This chain connects TRBV29-1 to TRBJ1-2, with 7 positions matching TRBD1. This CDR3 is built from 14 residues. With 0 bases clipped from V and 4 bases from J, the junction kept 5 bases outside the gene matches. CDR1 and CDR2 (germline): SQVTM, ANQGSEA. Full variable domain (rest looked up from reference TRBV29-1 and TRBJ1-2): SAVISQKPSRDICQRGTSLTIQCQVDSQVTMMFWYRQQPGQSLTLIATANQGSEATYESGFVIDKFPISRPNLTFSTLTVSNMSPEDSSIYLCSVEEKGASYGYTFGSGTRLTVV.

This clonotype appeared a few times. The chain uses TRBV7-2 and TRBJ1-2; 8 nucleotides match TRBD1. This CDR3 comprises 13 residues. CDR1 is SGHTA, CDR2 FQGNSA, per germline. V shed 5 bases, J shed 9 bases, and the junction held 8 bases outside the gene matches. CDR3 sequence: CASSSRDRTSYTF. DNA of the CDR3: TGTGCCAGCAGCAGCCGGGACAGGACAAGCTACACCTTC. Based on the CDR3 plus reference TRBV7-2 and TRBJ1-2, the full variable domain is GAGVSQSPSNKVTEKGKDVELRCDPISGHTALYWYRQSLGQGLEFLIYFQGNSAPDKSGLPSDRFSAERTGGSVSTLTIQRTQQEDSAVYLCASSSRDRTSYTFGSGTRLTVV.

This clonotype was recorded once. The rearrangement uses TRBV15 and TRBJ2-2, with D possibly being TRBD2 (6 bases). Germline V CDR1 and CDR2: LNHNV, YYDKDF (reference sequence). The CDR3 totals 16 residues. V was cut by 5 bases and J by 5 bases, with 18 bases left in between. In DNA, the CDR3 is TGTGCCACCAGCTCCGGAGTGACTAGGCAGACCGGGGAGCTGTTTTTT. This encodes CATSSGVTRQTGELFF.

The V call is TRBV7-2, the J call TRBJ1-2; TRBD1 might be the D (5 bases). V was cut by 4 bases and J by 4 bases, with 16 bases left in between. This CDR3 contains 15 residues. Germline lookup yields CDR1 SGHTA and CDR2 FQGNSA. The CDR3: CASSSRGRFGYGYTF. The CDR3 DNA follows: TGTGCCAGCAGCTCACGGGGCCGGTTTGGCTATGGCTACACCTTC.

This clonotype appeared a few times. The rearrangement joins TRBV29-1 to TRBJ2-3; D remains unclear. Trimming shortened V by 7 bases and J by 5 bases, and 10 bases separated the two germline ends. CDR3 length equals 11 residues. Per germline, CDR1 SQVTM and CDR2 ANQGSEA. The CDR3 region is CSGTTGDTQYF. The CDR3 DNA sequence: TGCAGCGGGACGACTGGAGATACGCAGTATTTT.

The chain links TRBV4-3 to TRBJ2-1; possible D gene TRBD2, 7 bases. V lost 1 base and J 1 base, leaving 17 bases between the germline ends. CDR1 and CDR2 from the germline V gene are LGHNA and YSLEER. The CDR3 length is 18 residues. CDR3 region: CASSQVMRGPGSYNEQFF. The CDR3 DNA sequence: TGCGCCAGCAGCCAAGTGATGCGGGGGCCAGGGTCCTACAATGAGCAGTTCTTC.

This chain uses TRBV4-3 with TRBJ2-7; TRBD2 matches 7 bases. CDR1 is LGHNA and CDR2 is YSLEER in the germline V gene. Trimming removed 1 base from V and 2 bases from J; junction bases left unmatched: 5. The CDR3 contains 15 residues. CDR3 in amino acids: CASSQVGGTTYEQYF. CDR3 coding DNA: TGCGCCAGCAGCCAAGTGGGGGGGACCACCTACGAGCAGTACTTC.

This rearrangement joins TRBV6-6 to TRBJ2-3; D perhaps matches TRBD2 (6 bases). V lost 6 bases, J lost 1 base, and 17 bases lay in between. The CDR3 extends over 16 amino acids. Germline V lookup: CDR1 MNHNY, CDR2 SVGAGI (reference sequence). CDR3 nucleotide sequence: TGTGCCAGCAGACCTCCCCGCAGGGAGGGCACAGATACGCAGTATTTT. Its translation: CASRPPRREGTDTQYF.